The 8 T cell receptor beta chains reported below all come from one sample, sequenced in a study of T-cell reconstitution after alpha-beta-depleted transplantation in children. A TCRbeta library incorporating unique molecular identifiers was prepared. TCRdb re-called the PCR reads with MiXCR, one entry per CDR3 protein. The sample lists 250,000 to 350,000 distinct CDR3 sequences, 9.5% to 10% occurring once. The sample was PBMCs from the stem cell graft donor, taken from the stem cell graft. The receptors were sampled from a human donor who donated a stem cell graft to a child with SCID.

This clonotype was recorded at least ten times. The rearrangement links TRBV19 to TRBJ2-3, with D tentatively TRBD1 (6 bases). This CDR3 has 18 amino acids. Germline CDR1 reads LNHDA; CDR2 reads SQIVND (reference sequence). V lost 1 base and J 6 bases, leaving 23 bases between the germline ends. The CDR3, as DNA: TGTGCCAGTAGTATAGTCTATACGGACAGCCGTTTAAGGGATACGCAGTATTTT. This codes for CASSIVYTDSRLRDTQYF. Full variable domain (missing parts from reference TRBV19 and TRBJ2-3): DGGITQSPKYLFRKEGQNVTLSCEQNLNHDAMYWYRQDPGQGLRLIYYSQIVNDFQKGDIAEGYSVSREKKESFPLTVTSAQKNPTAFYLCASSIVYTDSRLRDTQYFGPGTRLTVL.

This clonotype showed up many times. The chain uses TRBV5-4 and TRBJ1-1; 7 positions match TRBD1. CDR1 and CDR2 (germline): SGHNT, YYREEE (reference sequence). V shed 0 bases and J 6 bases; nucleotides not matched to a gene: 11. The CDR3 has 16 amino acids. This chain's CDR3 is CASSLEGGSRYAEAFF. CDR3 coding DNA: TGTGCCAGCAGCTTGGAAGGGGGCAGCCGGTACGCTGAAGCTTTCTTT.

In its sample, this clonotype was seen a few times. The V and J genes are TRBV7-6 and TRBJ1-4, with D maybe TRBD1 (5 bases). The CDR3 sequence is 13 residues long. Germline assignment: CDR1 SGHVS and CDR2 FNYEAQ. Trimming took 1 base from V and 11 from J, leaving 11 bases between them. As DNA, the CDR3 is TGTGCCAGCAGCTTAGGGGGGATGGGGAAACTGTTTTTT. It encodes CASSLGGMGKLFF.

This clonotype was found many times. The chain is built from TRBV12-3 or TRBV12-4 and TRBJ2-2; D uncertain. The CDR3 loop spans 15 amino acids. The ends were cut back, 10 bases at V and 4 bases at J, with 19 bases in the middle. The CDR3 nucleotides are TGTGCCATCCCAAGGTTCCTAGATGTCACCGGGGAGCTGTTTTTT. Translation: CAIPRFLDVTGELFF.

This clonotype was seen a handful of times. The CDR3 loop is CASKYGGRINYGYTF. CDR3 DNA: TGTGCCAGCAAATATGGGGGCAGAATAAACTATGGCTACACCTTC. The chain has TRBV12-3 or TRBV12-4 and TRBJ1-2, with TRBD1 as a possible D gene (6 bases). Trimming removed 7 bases at V and 2 bases at J, with 17 bases between. The CDR3 is made up of 15 amino acids.

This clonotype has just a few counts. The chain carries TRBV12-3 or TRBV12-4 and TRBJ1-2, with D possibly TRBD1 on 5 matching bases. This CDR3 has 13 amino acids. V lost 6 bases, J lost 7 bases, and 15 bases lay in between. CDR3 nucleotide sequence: TGTGCCAGCAGACGACAGTCCCTATTTGGCTACACCTTC. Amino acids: CASRRQSLFGYTF.

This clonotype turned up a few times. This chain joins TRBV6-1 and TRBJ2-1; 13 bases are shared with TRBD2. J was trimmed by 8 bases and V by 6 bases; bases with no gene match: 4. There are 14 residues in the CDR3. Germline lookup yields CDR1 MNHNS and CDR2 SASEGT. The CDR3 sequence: CASRGLAGIHEQFF. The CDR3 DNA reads TGTGCCAGCAGGGGACTAGCGGGGATCCATGAGCAGTTCTTC.

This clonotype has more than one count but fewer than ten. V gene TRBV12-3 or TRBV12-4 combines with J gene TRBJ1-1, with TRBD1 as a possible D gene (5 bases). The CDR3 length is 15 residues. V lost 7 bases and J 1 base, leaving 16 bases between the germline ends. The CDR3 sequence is CASTPVGGGNTEAFF. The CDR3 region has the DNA TGTGCCAGCACCCCCGTCGGGGGGGGGAACACTGAAGCTTTCTTT.